This paragraph reports one T cell receptor beta chain. The sample belongs to a study of T cells in Graves' hyperthyroidism and ophthalmopathy. Whole-study context: Peripheral blood was drawn at first diagnosis, prior to all treatment.

Template material for amplifying TCR beta CDR3 regions consisted of RNA transcripts. Carried out on the TCR CDR3, a first-round RT-PCR used the HTBI primer set. MiXCR was run by TCRdb on the multiplex PCR reads, yielding one entry per CDR3 protein. The sample lists approximately 600,000 distinct CDR3 sequences, 20% to 25% seen once, with 30% to 40% in the top ten. With duration under 3 months, ophthalmopathy was active: Clinical Activity Score at least 3, NOSPECS at least 4. The germline V gene encodes CDR1 DFQATT and CDR2 SNEGSKA (reference sequence). Trimming took 0 bases from V and 4 from J, leaving 15 bases between them. The CDR3 extends over 16 amino acids.

The source is a man aged 25-40 years with Graves' ophthalmopathy. The sample comprised blood. The chain carries TRBV20-1 and TRBJ1-4, with a tentative D call TRBD1 (6 bases). As DNA, the CDR3 is TGCAGTGCTAGAGAGGCCCTTGGACAGTTTAATGAAAAACTGTTTTTT. Its protein is CSAREALGQFNEKLFF.